The 8 T cell receptor beta chains presented below share a single source sample, sequenced in a study of blood T cell repertoires in COVID-19. Sequencing was performed with immunoSEQ multiplex PCR; in TCRdb, only in-frame clones are kept and a portion is missing. Of roughly 250,000 clones listed, 80% to 85% are singletons. The sequenced sample was peripheral blood. These receptors all come from a woman in her sixties with active or convalescent COVID-19.

The J gene is TRBJ2-7, the V gene TRBV9, with D possibly matching TRBD2 (6 bases). V gave up 4 bases and J gave up 0 bases, with 14 bases separating them. This CDR3 contains 15 residues. Looked up from germline, CDR1 is SGDLS and CDR2 is YYNGEE. The CDR3 region is CASSRLDVSSYEQYF. CDR3 DNA: TGTGCCAGCAGCAGACTAGATGTCTCCTCCTACGAGCAGTACTTC.

This clone was picked up a small number of times. This chain links TRBV3-1 (or the pseudogene TRBV3-2) with TRBJ2-3; 10 nucleotides match TRBD2. The CDR3 has 18 amino acids. The germline gives CDR1 LGHDT, CDR2 YNNKEL (reference sequence). V shed 1 base, J shed 2 bases, and the junction held 9 bases outside the gene matches. CDR3 sequence reads: CASSQGAPSGSLTDTQYF. CDR3 in DNA: TGTGCCAGCAGCCAAGGCGCCCCTAGCGGGAGCCTCACAGATACGCAGTATTTT.

The chain joins TRBV5-1 to TRBJ2-5; TRBD1 aligns across 9 bases. The V segment lost 0 bases and the J segment 5 bases; nucleotides outside the gene matches: 5. Germline lookup yields CDR1 SGHRS and CDR2 YFSETQ. The CDR3 covers 15 residues. The CDR3 here is CASSLVQGAKETQYF. The CDR3 DNA sequence: TGCGCCAGCAGCTTGGTACAGGGGGCTAAGGAGACCCAGTACTTC. Variable domain in full (rest from reference TRBV5-1 and TRBJ2-5): KAGVTQTPRYLIKTRGQQVTLSCSPISGHRSVSWYQQTPGQGLQFLFEYFSETQRNKGNFPGRFSGRQFSNSRSEMNVSTLELGDSALYLCASSLVQGAKETQYFGPGTRLLVL.

The genes are TRBV19 and TRBJ1-1; 7 positions agree with TRBD1. V lost 3 bases and J lost 3; bases outside the gene matches: 10. The V gene's germline CDR1 is LNHDA and CDR2 SQIVND (reference sequence). This CDR3 spans 16 amino acids. The DNA of the CDR3 is TGTGCCAGTAGTATTCTCACCGGGACAGCGTACACTGAAGCTTTCTTT. It is translated as CASSILTGTAYTEAFF. Combining the CDR3 with reference TRBV19 and TRBJ1-1 gives the whole variable domain DGGITQSPKYLFRKEGQNVTLSCEQNLNHDAMYWYRQDPGQGLRLIYYSQIVNDFQKGDIAEGYSVSREKKESFPLTVTSAQKNPTAFYLCASSILTGTAYTEAFFGQGTRLTVV.

This clone was found once. This rearrangement joins TRBV5-1 to TRBJ2-2; 8 positions agree with TRBD1. Germline lookup yields CDR1 SGHRS and CDR2 YFSETQ. CDR3 length: 19 residues. V shed 1 base, J shed 2 bases, and the junction held 13 bases outside the gene matches. The CDR3 is CASSLREQGVLANTGELFF. The CDR3 nucleotides read TGCGCCAGCAGCTTGAGAGAACAGGGGGTTTTGGCTAACACCGGGGAGCTGTTTTTT.

The chain carries TRBV3-1 (or the pseudogene TRBV3-2) and TRBJ2-5, with TRBD1 matching over 8 bases. Per the germline V gene, CDR1 is LGHDT and CDR2 is YNNKEL (reference sequence). The CDR3 consists of 16 residues. Germline trimming cut 6 bases from V and 1 base from J; bases unmatched to any gene: 10. CDR3 nucleotide sequence: TGTGCCAGCAGTCGAATAAAAGGACAGGGCCAAGAGACCCAGTACTTC. This sequence encodes CASSRIKGQGQETQYF.

The chain employs TRBV3-1 (or the pseudogene TRBV3-2) and TRBJ2-4, with 9 bases that match TRBD2. V shed 6 bases, J shed 7 bases, and the junction held 4 bases outside the gene matches. Germline V CDR1 and CDR2: LGHDT, YNNKEL (reference sequence). This CDR3 contains 13 residues. This CDR3 is CASRAGGQNIQYF. CDR3 bases: TGTGCCAGCAGAGCGGGGGGACAGAACATTCAGTACTTC.

The chain couples TRBV10-3 to TRBJ1-1; D ambiguous. The CDR3 has 13 amino acids. V was clipped by 10 bases and J by 4 bases, with 16 bases between them. CDR1 ENHRY and CDR2 SYGVKD come from the germline V gene. DNA of the CDR3: TGTGCCACCGTGACCCTAGGCGGCACTGAAGCTTTCTTT. Translated: CATVTLGGTEAFF.